Following are 23 T cell receptor beta chains from one sample sequenced in a study of response to subunit inactivated influenza vaccine. MiXCR was run by TCRdb on the RT-PCR reads, yielding one entry per CDR3 protein. The sample has about 520,000 distinct CDR3 sequences, about 25% seen once. Material: CD4+ T cells sorted from PBMCs, obtained more than 4 days after vaccination. Receptors were obtained from a man in his forties or fifties who received an inactivated influenza vaccine.

J is TRBJ2-7 and V is TRBV12-3 or TRBV12-4; 7 bases line up with TRBD1. The CDR3 has 13 amino acids. The trim removed 8 bases at V and 4 bases at J, leaving 8 bases unmatched. The CDR3 DNA is TGTGCCAGCCAGGGACAGAACGCATACGAGCAGTACTTC. Its protein is CASQGQNAYEQYF.

This clonotype was observed a handful of times. The genes are TRBV12-3 or TRBV12-4 and TRBJ1-3, with D unclear. This CDR3 region has 14 residues. Trimming pared 6 bases from V and 2 bases from J, leaving 11 bases between. The CDR3 DNA reads TGTGCCAGCAGAAAGACGGGGACTGGAAACACCATATATTTT. Encoded protein: CASRKTGTGNTIYF.

CDR3 sequence (DNA): TGCGCCAGCAGCTCCGGACAGATGGGCTACACCTTC. Translated: CASSSGQMGYTF. The chain employs TRBV5-1 and TRBJ1-2; TRBD1 might be the D (6 bases). The CDR3 loop spans 12 amino acids. Looked up from germline, CDR1 is SGHRS and CDR2 is YFSETQ. Trimming took 3 bases from V and 8 from J, leaving 11 bases between them. The complete variable domain, with remaining parts taken from reference TRBV5-1 and TRBJ1-2, reads KAGVTQTPRYLIKTRGQQVTLSCSPISGHRSVSWYQQTPGQGLQFLFEYFSETQRNKGNFPGRFSGRQFSNSRSEMNVSTLELGDSALYLCASSSGQMGYTFGSGTRLTVV.

The chain uses TRBV10-3 and TRBJ1-4, with D tentatively TRBD1 (6 bases). Per the germline V gene, CDR1 is ENHRY and CDR2 is SYGVKD. The V end lost 8 bases, the J end lost 6 bases, and 13 bases lay between the germline ends. The length of the CDR3 is 13 residues. CDR3 in amino acids: CAIGGGRDEKLFF. The CDR3 nucleotides read TGTGCCATCGGAGGGGGGCGTGATGAAAAACTGTTTTTT.

The chain combines TRBV20-1 with TRBJ2-7; 7 bases fit TRBD2. The J segment lost 0 bases and the V segment lost 4 bases, leaving 0 bases of the junction unmatched. From germline, CDR1 is DFQATT and CDR2 SNEGSKA (reference sequence). The CDR3 has 12 amino acids. CDR3 region: CSATSGSYEQYF. The CDR3 DNA is TGCAGTGCTACTAGCGGCTCCTACGAGCAGTACTTC.

The J gene is TRBJ2-7, the V gene TRBV28, with D possibly matching TRBD1 (6 bases). Deletions cut 6 bases from V and 0 bases from J, with 18 bases between. The CDR3 totals 16 residues. In germline, CDR1 is MDHEN, CDR2 SYDVKM. The DNA for the CDR3 is TGTGCCAGCAGCCGGACAGCGCTTAGGAGCTCCTACGAGCAGTACTTC. Translating gives CASSRTALRSSYEQYF.

This clonotype was seen repeatedly, ten times or more. The rearrangement joins TRBV28 to TRBJ2-7, with a possible D match to TRBD2 (5 bases). The CDR3 loop spans 12 amino acids. Trimming took off 4 bases at V and 6 bases at J, with 10 bases between the two ends. Germline loops: CDR1 MDHEN, CDR2 SYDVKM. CDR3: CASSSRAIEQYF. In DNA form, the CDR3 reads TGTGCCAGCAGTTCGAGGGCCATCGAGCAGTACTTC.

This clonotype was counted only a few times. The chain joins TRBV12-5 to TRBJ1-1, with TRBD1 as a possible D gene (5 bases). Trimming took off 5 bases at V and 5 bases at J, with 18 bases between the two ends. The CDR3 runs 15 residues. Germline CDR1 and CDR2: LGHNT and FRNRAP. CDR3 in amino acids: CASGPNNAGGTEAFF. CDR3 sequence (DNA): TGTGCTAGTGGTCCCAACAACGCGGGGGGGACTGAAGCTTTCTTT.

The sample holds a few counts of this clonotype. V and J are TRBV3-1 and TRBJ2-1; TRBD2 agrees at 7 bases. The CDR3 is made up of 16 amino acids. Germline V CDR1 and CDR2: LGHDT, YNNKEL (reference sequence). V gave up 3 bases and J gave up 2 bases; unmatched junction bases: 7. The CDR3 region is CASSQQLTSAYNEQFF. Written as DNA, the CDR3 is TGTGCCAGCAGCCAGCAGCTAACTAGCGCCTACAATGAGCAGTTCTTC.

The rearrangement links TRBV7-2 to TRBJ2-1; TRBD1 aligns across 8 bases. After removal of 5 bases from V and 6 bases from J, the junction contained 12 bases not matched to a gene. The CDR3 is 16 residues long. CDR1 and CDR2 (germline): SGHTA, FQGNSA. In nucleotides, the CDR3 is TGTGCCAGCAGCCCTCGCGGCAGGGGGCTGGGCAATGAGCAGTTCTTC. This codes for CASSPRGRGLGNEQFF.

This chain uses TRBV9 with TRBJ2-3, with 8 bases fitting TRBD2. J gave up 4 bases and V 0 bases, and 4 bases lay outside the gene matches. From germline, CDR1 is SGDLS and CDR2 YYNGEE. The CDR3 is made up of 15 amino acids. The CDR3 DNA is TGTGCCAGCAGCGTAGTCAGCGGGAGACCAGATACGCAGTATTTT. It translates to CASSVVSGRPDTQYF.

This rearrangement joins TRBV29-1 to TRBJ2-7, with D unclear. The CDR3 runs to 12 residues. Trimming shortened V by 7 bases and J by 3 bases, and 13 bases separated the two germline ends. Per germline, CDR1 SQVTM and CDR2 ANQGSEA. This CDR3 is CSAGYSSYEQYF. In DNA, the CDR3 is TGCAGCGCCGGATACAGCAGCTACGAGCAGTACTTC.

In its sample, this clonotype was seen a few times. The chain links TRBV12-3 or TRBV12-4 to TRBJ2-5; a possible D gene is TRBD1 (6 bases). The V gene lost 7 bases and the J gene lost 0 bases, with 15 bases spanning the gap. The CDR3 extends over 15 amino acids. The CDR3: CASTTYGGHQETQYF. CDR3 nucleotide sequence: TGTGCCAGCACCACATATGGGGGCCACCAAGAGACCCAGTACTTC.

V is TRBV4-2 and J is TRBJ2-5, with a possible D match to TRBD2 (7 bases). The CDR3 covers 16 residues. Deletions cut 0 bases from V and 5 bases from J, with 16 bases between. Looked up from germline, CDR1 is LGHNA and CDR2 is YNFKEQ. The CDR3 sequence is CASSQDSSGGRETQYF. Written as DNA, the CDR3 is TGTGCCAGCAGCCAAGATTCTTCGGGGGGCAGGGAGACCCAGTACTTC.

This chain joins TRBV11-3 and TRBJ2-1; D is undetermined. The CDR3 has 12 amino acids. The germline CDR1 and CDR2 sequences are SGHNT and YENEEA. Trimming took 5 bases from V and 7 from J, leaving 9 bases between them. The CDR3 sequence: CASSPTQNEQFF. The CDR3 DNA is TGTGCCAGCAGCCCTACCCAGAATGAGCAGTTCTTC. The full variable domain, in which reference TRBV11-3 and TRBJ2-1 provide the parts outside the CDR3, is EAGVVQSPRYKIIEKKQPVAFWCNPISGHNTLYWYLQNLGQGPELLIRYENEEAVDDSQLPKDRFSAERLKGVDSTLKIQPAELGDSAVYLCASSPTQNEQFFGPGTRLTVL.

V and J are TRBV5-1 and TRBJ2-1; 8 bases are shared with TRBD2. The V gene end was trimmed by 4 bases and the J gene end by 9 bases; junction bases not matched to a gene: 9. CDR3 length: 14 residues. Germline CDR1 SGHRS, CDR2 YFSETQ. In DNA form, the CDR3 reads TGCGCCAGCAGCGGCTCGGGGGGGTACGGTGAGCAGTTCTTC. It codes for CASSGSGGYGEQFF.

This chain joins TRBV6-2 or TRBV6-3 and TRBJ2-2; 11 bases are a match to TRBD2. The germline gives CDR1 MNHEY, CDR2 SVGEGT. The CDR3 extends over 17 amino acids. J gave up 6 bases and V 2 bases, and 8 bases lay outside the gene matches. CDR3 nucleotides: TGTGCCAGCAGTTACGGCCGCTCACTAGCGGGAGCCGGGGAGCTGTTTTTT. As protein: CASSYGRSLAGAGELFF.

The chain couples TRBV20-1 to TRBJ2-3; a possible D gene is TRBD2 (6 bases). Germline assignment: CDR1 DFQATT and CDR2 SNEGSKA (reference sequence). Trimming took 2 bases from V and 2 from J, leaving 11 bases between them. This CDR3 is 14 amino acids long. The CDR3 DNA reads as TGCAGTGCTAGACGGGACTTGAACACAGATACGCAGTATTTT. Translating it yields CSARRDLNTDTQYF.

This clonotype was detected only a few times. V and J are TRBV10-3 and TRBJ2-2, with 7 nucleotides matching TRBD1. The CDR3 is 16 amino acids. Germline assignment: CDR1 ENHRY and CDR2 SYGVKD. Unmatched junction bases numbered 7, after V lost 4 bases and J lost 2 bases. This chain's CDR3 is CAISVSGTVNTGELFF. DNA for the CDR3: TGTGCCATCAGTGTCTCCGGGACAGTAAACACCGGGGAGCTGTTTTTT.

This clonotype was picked up many times. The rearrangement joins TRBV24-1 to TRBJ2-1, with 12 bases matching TRBD2. V lost 5 bases, J lost 7 bases, and 8 bases stayed unmatched. This CDR3 spans 16 amino acids. Germline assignment: CDR1 KGHDR and CDR2 SFDVKD. The CDR3 loop reads CATSATSGRYGNEQFF. The CDR3 nucleotides read TGTGCCACCAGTGCCACTAGCGGGAGGTATGGGAATGAGCAGTTCTTC.

This clonotype was observed a handful of times. The chain joins TRBV18 to TRBJ2-5; TRBD1 agrees at 7 bases. The ends lost 3 bases at V and 4 bases at J; junction bases unmatched: 2. CDR1 is KGHSH, CDR2 LQKENI, per germline. This CDR3 contains 13 residues. The CDR3 DNA reads TGTGCCAGCTCACCGAGGGACAGAGAGACCCAGTACTTC. This gives the protein CASSPRDRETQYF.

Only a few counts were recorded for this clonotype. V gene TRBV5-1 combines with J gene TRBJ2-3; TRBD1 is a possible D gene (6 bases). Trimming stripped 1 base from V and 1 base from J, with 16 bases between. The CDR3 length is 17 residues. The V gene's germline CDR1 is SGHRS and CDR2 YFSETQ. This CDR3 reads CASSLRTVDRGTDTQYF. CDR3 nucleotide sequence: TGCGCCAGCAGCTTGAGGACAGTGGATCGTGGCACAGATACGCAGTATTTT.

This rearrangement joins TRBV12-3 or TRBV12-4 to TRBJ2-7; D gene unclear. CDR3 length: 15 residues. The V and J ends lost 1 base and 1 base respectively, with 11 bases between them. CDR3 DNA sequence: TGTGCCAGCAGTTTAGGTTGGAAACAGTCCTACGAGCAGTACTTC. It encodes CASSLGWKQSYEQYF.